The present T cell receptor (beta chain) was sequenced within a study of T-cell memory formation after mild COVID-19. CDR1 is SGHRS, CDR2 YFSETQ, per germline. Deletions cut 1 base from V and 3 bases from J, with 14 bases between. The CDR3 covers 15 residues. TCRdb analysed the 5' RACE reads with MiXCR anew, one entry per CDR3 protein. The sample carries nearly 250,000 distinct CDR3 sequences, just over 15% recorded once. The rearrangement links TRBV5-1 to TRBJ2-7, with D perhaps TRBD1 (6 bases). Sequencing input: PBMCs or a T cell subset sorted from them (not recorded which). This TCR derives from an adult woman who had mild COVID-19 (a few samples of this study predate the infection). Cell type and time point are not known. Here the CDR3 reads CASSLKLDSLYEQYF. In DNA form, the CDR3 reads TGCGCCAGCAGCTTGAAGTTGGACAGTCTCTACGAGCAGTACTTC.